These T cell receptor beta chains were read from a single sample in a study of blood T cell repertoires in COVID-19. This table comes from immunoSEQ multiplex PCR, and its TCRdb copy is limited to in-frame clones, with some not included. The sample yields 300,000 to 350,000 clones, roughly 86% seen once. Sequenced input: peripheral blood. These TCRs come from a man between 25 and 39 years old with COVID-19, enrolled during active disease. Both conserved end residues are part of each CDR3. A D gene is named only where the DNA matches it firmly. A clone size is listed for some rows: how often the clone was seen (once, few, many), or a class if it is expanded.

>TRBJ2-1|NA|NA|TRBV11-2
CASSLSKYNEQFF
TGTGCCAGCAGCTTATCCAAATACAATGAGCAGTTCTTC
>TRBJ2-6|TRBD1|few|TRBV7-9
CASSLEGTAADLTF
TGTGCCAGCAGCTTAGAGGGGACAGCCGCCGACCTGACTTTC
>TRBJ2-7|TRBD2|NA|TRBV5-4
CASSSSRTSGAYEQYF
TGTGCCAGCAGCTCATCTCGGACTAGCGGGGCATACGAGCAGTACTTC
>TRBJ1-2|TRBD1|once|TRBV4-3
CASSQVRQGEDYGYTF
TGCGCCAGCAGCCAAGTTCGACAGGGTGAAGACTATGGCTACACCTTC
>TRBJ2-1|NA|NA|TRBV15
CATTAGSQNYNEQFF
TGTGCCACCACCGCAGGTAGTCAAAACTACAATGAGCAGTTCTTC
>TRBJ2-7|TRBD1|NA|TRBV29-1
CSVTGQGAYEQYF
TGCAGCGTGACGGGACAGGGGGCCTACGAGCAGTACTTC
>TRBJ1-1|NA|NA|TRBV2
CASSPTGNTEAFF
TGTGCCAGCAGCCCGACGGGGAACACTGAAGCTTTCTTT
>TRBJ2-1|NA|NA|TRBV7-3
CASSPGHSNEQFF
TGTGCCAGCAGCCCTGGACACTCCAATGAGCAGTTCTTC
>TRBJ1-4|NA|NA|TRBV15
CATRRLPATNEKLFF
TGTGCCACCAGGAGGCTACCCGCAACTAATGAAAAACTGTTTTTT
>TRBJ2-1|NA|NA|TRBV2
CASSVWSSYNEQFF
TGTGCCAGCAGTGTTTGGAGCTCCTACAATGAGCAGTTCTTC
>TRBJ1-3|NA|NA|TRBV30
CAWNQGHSGNTIYF
TGTGCCTGGAACCAGGGCCACTCTGGAAACACCATATATTTT
>TRBJ1-2|NA|NA|TRBV7-9
CAGSRQIEGYTF
TGTGCCGGTTCCCGACAAATAGAAGGCTACACCTTC
>TRBJ2-5|TRBD1|few|TRBV6-6
CASSLQGAGETQYF
TGTGCCAGCAGTTTACAGGGGGCCGGCGAGACCCAGTACTTC
>TRBJ2-5|NA|NA|TRBV5-1
CASSLQQETQYF
TGCGCCAGCAGCTTACAGCAAGAGACCCAGTACTTC
>TRBJ1-5|NA|NA|TRBV28
CASSLSLSNQPQHF
TGTGCCAGCAGTTTATCTCTTAGCAATCAGCCCCAGCATTTT
>TRBJ1-1|NA|NA|TRBV9
CASSVVAENTEAFF
TGTGCCAGCAGCGTAGTGGCAGAGAACACTGAAGCTTTCTTT
>TRBJ2-3|TRBD1|NA|TRBV19
CASEYGQGRVGDTQYF
TGTGCCAGTGAATACGGACAGGGAAGGGTGGGAGATACGCAGTATTTT
>TRBJ2-2|TRBD2|NA|TRBV29-1
CSVRRTSGRVGTGELFF
TGCAGCGTTAGAAGGACTAGCGGGAGGGTTGGCACCGGGGAGCTGTTTTTT
>TRBJ2-7|NA|NA|TRBV19
CASSKQSSSNEQYF
TGTGCCAGTAGTAAGCAGTCGTCTAGCAACGAGCAGTACTTC
>TRBJ1-2|TRBD1|NA|TRBV6-5
CASSPGQMNYGYTF
TGTGCCAGCAGTCCGGGACAGATGAACTATGGCTACACCTTC
>TRBJ2-7|TRBD2|NA|TRBV6-6
CASTIAGGLYEQYF
TGTGCCAGCACCATAGCGGGAGGGCTCTACGAGCAGTACTTC
>TRBJ1-2|NA|NA|TRBV4-2
CASSPGQSYGYTF
TGTGCCAGCAGCCCCGGACAGAGCTATGGCTACACCTTC
>TRBJ1-5|NA|NA|TRBV7-8
CASSLNRQGNQPQHF
TGTGCCAGCAGCTTGAATCGACAGGGCAATCAGCCCCAGCATTTT
>TRBJ1-3|NA|NA|TRBV6-2/TRBV6-3
CASSDQMGRNSGNTIYF
TGTGCCAGCAGTGATCAAATGGGCCGAAACTCTGGAAACACCATATATTTT
>TRBJ2-5|NA|NA|TRBV12-3/TRBV12-4
CASRASGRETQYF
TGTGCCAGCAGGGCCTCTGGGAGAGAGACCCAGTACTTC
>TRBJ1-1|NA|NA|TRBV6-5
CASRNPWGVEAFF
TGTGCCAGCAGGAACCCCTGGGGGGTTGAAGCTTTCTTT
>TRBJ2-7|TRBD2|NA|TRBV5-1
CASSSGTEQYF
TGCGCCAGCAGCAGCGGGACCGAGCAGTACTTC
>TRBJ2-5|TRBD1|NA|TRBV4-3
CASSQVGTGDGETQYF
TGCGCCAGCAGCCAAGTGGGGACAGGGGATGGCGAGACCCAGTACTTC
>TRBJ2-3|TRBD2|NA|TRBV7-9
CASESSGGSTDTQYF
TGTGCCAGCGAATCTAGCGGGGGGTCCACAGATACGCAGTATTTT
>TRBJ1-2|NA|NA|TRBV11-2
CASSLEAVASYTF
TGTGCCAGCAGCTTAGAGGCGGTCGCTAGCTACACCTTC
>TRBJ2-2|TRBD2|NA|TRBV7-2
CASSLSGTPRGAGGELFF
TGTGCCAGCAGCCTAAGCGGGACTCCGCGGGGTGCGGGCGGGGAGCTGTTTTTT
>TRBJ2-1|TRBD1|NA|TRBV2
CASIAGGFSYNEQFF
TGTGCCAGCATTGCAGGGGGCTTCTCCTACAATGAGCAGTTCTTC
>TRBJ2-1|TRBD1|NA|TRBV19
CASSLQGAIPYNEQFF
TGTGCCAGTAGTCTGCAGGGGGCAATACCCTACAATGAGCAGTTCTTC
>TRBJ1-5|NA|NA|TRBV6-5
CASSLSRGNQPQHF
TGTGCCAGCAGTCTCTCTCGGGGCAATCAGCCCCAGCATTTT
>TRBJ1-2|NA|NA|TRBV6-5
CASSYDQGRGAYGYTF
TGTGCCAGCAGTTACGACCAGGGGCGGGGGGCTTATGGCTACACCTTC
>TRBJ1-1|NA|NA|TRBV2
CASTATGNGNTEAFF
TGTGCCAGCACAGCGACGGGGAACGGGAACACTGAAGCTTTCTTT
>TRBJ2-3|NA|NA|TRBV5-1
CASSYNTDTQYF
TGCGCCAGCAGCTACAACACAGATACGCAGTATTTT
>TRBJ2-5|NA|NA|TRBV28
CASSSQGGGQETQYF
TGTGCCAGCAGTTCCCAGGGGGGAGGCCAAGAGACCCAGTACTTC
>TRBJ1-2|TRBD1|NA|TRBV10-3
CAISDGQGRYGYTF
TGTGCCATCAGCGATGGACAGGGTCGCTATGGCTACACCTTC
>TRBJ2-7|TRBD1|few|TRBV4-3
CASSQGTGPGRREQYF
TGCGCCAGCAGCCAAGGGACAGGCCCCGGGCGTAGGGAGCAGTACTTC
>TRBJ2-5|TRBD2|NA|TRBV7-2
CASKKAGGLETQYF
TGTGCCAGCAAGAAAGCGGGGGGGCTAGAGACCCAGTACTTC
>TRBJ2-7|NA|NA|TRBV18
CASSPSTVPYEQYF
TGTGCCAGCTCACCTTCGACAGTCCCCTACGAGCAGTACTTC
>TRBJ1-5|TRBD1|once|TRBV18
CASSLYRQGATQPQHF
TGTGCCAGCTCACTATACCGACAGGGGGCCACTCAGCCCCAGCATTTT
>TRBJ1-4|NA|NA|TRBV7-2
CASSYGRGEKLFF
TGTGCCAGCAGTTATGGCCGAGGTGAAAAACTGTTTTTT
>TRBJ2-1|TRBD1|NA|TRBV12-3/TRBV12-4
CASSSRTGFRFF
TGTGCCAGCAGTTCCCGGACAGGGTTTCGGTTCTTC
>TRBJ2-2|TRBD1|few|TRBV14
CASSQRTGNTGELFF
TGTGCCAGCAGCCAAAGGACAGGGAACACCGGGGAGCTGTTTTTT
>TRBJ1-4|TRBD1|NA|TRBV18
CASSPNRGHEKLFF
TGTGCCAGCTCACCAAACAGGGGGCATGAAAAACTGTTTTTT
>TRBJ2-7|NA|NA|TRBV4-1
CASSQPGRDTSYEQYF
TGCGCCAGCAGCCAACCTGGAAGGGACACGTCCTACGAGCAGTACTTC
>TRBJ1-4|TRBD1|once|TRBV6-5
CASSYSGQGAEKLFF
TGTGCCAGCAGTTACTCTGGACAGGGGGCTGAAAAACTGTTTTTT